This T cell receptor (beta chain) was sequenced in a study of CD8+ T cells in alopecia areata. Overall study: Severity was scored as percentage of affected scalp area in treated patients. Study-wide findings and caveats: It was lesional scalp, especially alopecia totalis/universalis, that showed higher clonality than normal scalp.

This clone was seen a handful of times. Antigen unknown. The CDR3 covers 15 residues. The germline V gene encodes CDR1 SGHTA and CDR2 FQGNSA. The V and J ends lost 3 bases and 10 bases, in that order; junction bases with no gene match: 6. As to treatment: oral pan-JAK inhibitor, 5-10 mg twice daily. The study team obtained lesional scalp punch biopsies and peripheral blood from alopecia areata patients. Sorted populations comprised CD4+ and CD8+ T cells obtained from PBMCs. Extraction of RNA preceded its reverse transcription into cDNA, which served as the sequencing template. The data were produced by immunoSEQ multiplex PCR, yet TCRdb's version contains in-frame clones alone and is incomplete. The sample has 150,000 to 200,000 clones, around 60% seen once.

This sequence originates from a human donor with alopecia areata. Sequencing used CD8+ T cells sorted from blood, obtained at week 24, from a patient treated with tofacitinib. The rearrangement uses TRBV7-2 and TRBJ2-3; 14 nucleotides line up with TRBD2. The CDR3 sequence is CASSLTSGGAFPQYF. The CDR3 DNA follows: TGTGCCAGCAGCTTGACTAGCGGGGGGGCTTTCCCGCAGTATTTT.